A single sample gave rise to the 17 T cell receptor beta chains below, sequenced in a study of T cell responses to AZD1222 COVID-19 vaccine. Method: immunoSEQ multiplex PCR; TCRdb's copy keeps in-frame clones and lacks some. The sample records 150,000 to 200,000 clones, just over 85% being singletons. Sequenced here: peripheral blood, sampled on day 0 of AZD1222 vaccination. These receptor sequences come from an adult in good health.

V usage is TRBV5-1 and J usage is TRBJ2-1; D gene uncertain. V lost 3 bases to trimming and J lost 0 bases, with 10 bases between them. Germline V gene lookup returns CDR1 SGHRS and CDR2 YFSETQ. CDR3 size: 15 residues. CDR3 loop: CASSSRSSSYNEQFF. The DNA of the CDR3 is TGCGCCAGCAGCTCCCGATCCAGCTCCTACAATGAGCAGTTCTTC.

This sequence joins TRBV29-1 and TRBJ1-2, with D maybe TRBD1 (6 bases). The CDR3 sequence is 13 residues long. The V end lost 8 bases, the J end lost 4 bases, and 17 bases lay between the germline ends. CDR1 is SQVTM, CDR2 ANQGSEA, per germline. The CDR3 DNA sequence: TGCAGCTCCCGAGGGGGGCGCGGCTATGGCTACACCTTC. This gives the protein CSSRGGRGYGYTF.

The rearrangement links TRBV5-1 to TRBJ2-7; D is unresolved. Trimming took 3 bases from V and 3 from J, leaving 19 bases between them. The germline V gene encodes CDR1 SGHRS and CDR2 YFSETQ. This CDR3 comprises 16 residues. The DNA of the CDR3 is TGCGCCAGCAGCTCCTCCTTCACTGACAATTACTACGAGCAGTACTTC. Amino acid sequence: CASSSSFTDNYYEQYF.

The J gene is TRBJ2-7, the V gene TRBV28; a weak D match, TRBD2 (5 bases). In germline, CDR1 is MDHEN, CDR2 SYDVKM. The CDR3 sequence is 12 residues long. V gave up 5 bases and J gave up 9 bases, with 14 bases separating them. CDR3 residues: CASSPPGTAQYF. CDR3 nucleotides: TGTGCCAGCAGTCCCCCGGGAACCGCGCAGTACTTC.

This chain joins TRBV6-5 and TRBJ2-3; maybe TRBD2 (5 bases). The V and J ends lost 6 bases and 6 bases respectively, with 19 bases between them. CDR3 length: 15 residues. Germline lookup yields CDR1 MNHEY and CDR2 SVGAGI. As DNA, the CDR3 is TGTGCCAGCAGCTTAAGCGGCATGGGCTCCGATACGCAGTATTTT. This encodes CASSLSGMGSDTQYF.

The chain employs TRBV18 and TRBJ1-3; TRBD1 matches at 7 bases. CDR3 length: 14 residues. CDR1 and CDR2 (germline): KGHSH, LQKENI. V trimming: 4 bases; J trimming: 3 bases; junction bases outside the gene matches: 3. CDR3 sequence reads: CASSLGTDGNTIYF. In DNA form, the CDR3 reads TGTGCCAGCTCACTCGGGACAGATGGAAACACCATATATTTT. The complete variable domain, with remaining parts taken from reference TRBV18 and TRBJ1-3, reads NAGVMQNPRHLVRRRGQEARLRCSPMKGHSHVYWYRQLPEEGLKFMVYLQKENIIDESGMPKERFSAEFPKEGPSILRIQQVVRGDSAAYFCASSLGTDGNTIYFGEGSWLTVV.

This clone was observed a handful of times. V gene TRBV5-1 combines with J gene TRBJ1-1; TRBD1 might be the D (6 bases). The V gene lost 6 bases and the J gene lost 4 bases, with 16 bases spanning the gap. Germline V gene sequence: CDR1 SGHRS, CDR2 YFSETQ. The CDR3 spans 14 residues. CDR3 nucleotide sequence: TGCGCCAGCACGCGACAGGCTGATGGCACTGAAGCTTTCTTT. Translated: CASTRQADGTEAFF. The entire variable domain, with the rest obtained from reference TRBV5-1 and TRBJ1-1, is as follows: KAGVTQTPRYLIKTRGQQVTLSCSPISGHRSVSWYQQTPGQGLQFLFEYFSETQRNKGNFPGRFSGRQFSNSRSEMNVSTLELGDSALYLCASTRQADGTEAFFGQGTRLTVV.

This chain joins TRBV19 and TRBJ1-1, with TRBD1 as a possible D gene (6 bases). The CDR3 runs to 13 residues. V lost 5 bases to trimming and J lost 8 bases, with 15 bases between them. CDR1 LNHDA and CDR2 SQIVND come from the germline V gene (reference sequence). CDR3 protein: CASSSKQGSEAFF. The CDR3 bases are TGTGCCAGTAGTTCCAAACAGGGTTCCGAAGCTTTCTTT.

This clone has a handful of counts. At one end, the junction sequence differs from germline, possibly due to a read error. The chain uses TRBV7-3 and TRBJ1-1, with 7 bases aligning to TRBD1. The germline CDR1 and CDR2 sequences are SGHTA and FQGTGA. The CDR3 extends over 15 amino acids. CDR3 DNA: TGTGCCAGCAGCCTAACAGGGGCGATGAACACTGAAGCTTTCTTT. Encoded protein: CASSLTGAMNTEAFF.

J is TRBJ1-3 and V is TRBV7-9; D is unclear. In germline, CDR1 is SEHNR, CDR2 FQNEAQ (reference sequence). V dropped 3 bases and J dropped 4 bases, with 19 bases sitting between them. This CDR3 region has 17 residues. The CDR3 is CASSFPAGPGVGNTIYF. The DNA of the CDR3 is TGTGCCAGCAGCTTCCCGGCTGGCCCCGGTGTAGGAAACACCATATATTTT.

The chain is built from TRBV18 and TRBJ2-1; 9 bases map to TRBD1. Germline V gene sequence: CDR1 KGHSH, CDR2 LQKENI. The CDR3 totals 17 residues. V shed 0 bases and J 7 bases; nucleotides not matched to a gene: 10. The CDR3 DNA is TGTGCCAGCTCACCACCCAAGGGGACAGGGCCGAAGAATGAGCAGTTCTTC. As protein: CASSPPKGTGPKNEQFF.

This clone was recorded only once. The rearrangement joins TRBV18 to TRBJ1-5; a possible D gene is TRBD1 (6 bases). The CDR3 sequence is 14 residues long. Germline V lookup: CDR1 KGHSH, CDR2 LQKENI. V was shortened by 5 bases and J by 3 bases, with 11 bases between the two germline ends. CDR3 sequence: CASSSRDNNQPQHF. The DNA of the CDR3 is TGTGCCAGCTCATCGCGGGACAACAATCAGCCCCAGCATTTT.

V is TRBV12-2 and J is TRBJ2-1; TRBD2 is the table's D call and was not checked against the DNA. TRBV12-2 is tagged as a pseudogene. The CDR3 sequence is 17 residues long. The DNA of the CDR3 is TGTGCAAGTCGCCTAGGGACTAGCGGGAGGATATTCAATGAGCAGTTCTTC. Its translation: CASRLGTSGRIFNEQFF.

The chain joins TRBV7-8 to TRBJ2-7; D might be TRBD1 (5 bases). Trimming took off 2 bases at V and 0 bases at J, with 5 bases between the two ends. CDR1 and CDR2 (germline): SGHVS, FQNEAQ. This CDR3 spans 13 amino acids. The CDR3 region has the DNA TGTGCCAGCAGCTTAAGGGGCTCCTACGAGCAGTACTTC. Residues: CASSLRGSYEQYF.

V is TRBV4-3 and J is TRBJ2-7; 9 nucleotides line up with TRBD1. Per germline, CDR1 LGHNA and CDR2 YSLEER. This CDR3 spans 15 amino acids. The junction had 8 bases not matched to a gene; V was cut back by 4 bases and J by 4 bases. The CDR3 reads CASSPGQGKAYEQYF. The DNA for the CDR3 is TGCGCCAGCAGCCCTGGACAGGGGAAGGCGTACGAGCAGTACTTC.

V usage is TRBV5-1 and J usage is TRBJ2-3, with D uncertain. The V end was cut by 1 base, the J end by 2 bases, with 5 bases between. CDR3 length equals 13 residues. Germline-derived CDR1 and CDR2 are SGHRS and YFSETQ. The CDR3 region has the DNA TGCGCCAGCAGCTTGCCTCCCACAGATACGCAGTATTTT. Protein product: CASSLPPTDTQYF. Together with reference TRBV5-1 and TRBJ2-3, the CDR3 gives the full variable domain: KAGVTQTPRYLIKTRGQQVTLSCSPISGHRSVSWYQQTPGQGLQFLFEYFSETQRNKGNFPGRFSGRQFSNSRSEMNVSTLELGDSALYLCASSLPPTDTQYFGPGTRLTVL.

This chain connects TRBV9 to TRBJ2-3; TRBD2 matches 7 bases. The CDR3 sequence is 13 residues long. Germline loops: CDR1 SGDLS, CDR2 YYNGEE. Trimming cost V 7 bases and J 1 base; bases outside gene matches: 3. CDR3 in amino acids: CASGGGGTDTQYF. The CDR3 bases are TGTGCCAGCGGTGGGGGGGGCACAGATACGCAGTATTTT.